This T cell receptor (beta chain) comes out of a study of beta chain features in type 1 diabetes listed by TCRdb under 2018. In the study overall: Patients and healthy donors did not differ in mean age, gender distribution, total cell number or subset yield. In the study, recently diagnosed type 1 diabetes patients and matched healthy donors were compared on the TCRB repertoires of their sorted circulating CD4+ T cell subsets. Regulatory and stem cell-like memory subsets were isolated from only 8 patients and roughly 8 healthy donors, whereas naive and central memory subsets came from all 28 donors. A total of roughly 99,000,000 sorted cells were examined across all samples, and the number of cells per subset was strongly correlated with RNA yield.

From each donor, a single peripheral blood sample of about 110 mL on average was drawn into heparinised tubes. Naive, central memory, regulatory and stem cell-like memory CD4+ T cells were sorted on a BD FACSAria II using a panel including CD45RO, CCR7, CD25, CD127, CD95 and CD27. A purity above 98% was achieved for all sorted populations. PBMCs were isolated right away by Lymphoprep density gradient centrifugation and were stained directly, without culture. Samples were stained and sorted in pairs, with one healthy donor and one patient per experiment, so that batch effects were minimized. The investigation overall reported the following: Shorter templates might have been favored by PCR, but patient and control samples were amplified and corrected together, so both groups would have been affected equally by any skew. Patients with type 1 diabetes made fewer insertions and deleted more nucleotides at VDJ recombination sites, implying thymic rearrangement abnormalities. Because cDNA was sequenced instead of genomic DNA, highly expressing activated cells could be over-represented, though the groups showed no difference in activation or CD3 levels. In all four CD4+ subsets, TCRB CDR3 length was moderately but significantly shorter in type 1 diabetes patients. Naive, central memory and regulatory TCRB repertoires appeared to be more alike among patients than among healthy donors. Because small numbers of individuals were included in the HLA sub-analyses, any influence of HLA type on TCRB rearrangement was left unresolved.

This clone has just a few counts. It lacks a known antigen. Nothing much larger sits one base from this clone, and base qualities are not available. All of the isolated RNA was reverse transcribed with the High Capacity cDNA Reverse Transcription Kit, so expressed TCRB transcripts were sequenced. Naive, central memory and regulatory T cell samples underwent deep immunoSEQ sequencing, averaging about 3.57 million total reads per sample. Sorted cells were lysed in RLT buffer and RNA was extracted with DNase-treated RNeasy Micro or Mini kits, depending on cell number. To prevent cross-contamination, every cell subset was processed on its own, while patient and healthy donor samples were processed together. The immunoSEQ multiplex PCR was used to amplify TCRB sequences from cDNA, yielding 87-bp fragments that span the CDR3 region. The amplicons were sequenced using the Illumina HiSeq platform. On the study's bioinformatics: Synthetic template baselines were used to correct PCR bias computationally, reads within Hamming distance 2 were collapsed, and singletons that could not be merged were discarded. Reads were aligned to IMGT to assign V, D and J genes, CDR3 length, and insertions or deletions at six rearrangement sites. Within each subset, clonotype counts were normalized to sorted cell number, and only after that were true diversity and Gini coefficients computed with the tcR R package. Repertoire sharing was quantified using the overlap coefficient calculated on TCRB nucleotide sequences. Out-of-frame TCRB sequences from naive cells were analyzed to stand in for the pre-selection repertoire. Held by TCRdb, this immuneACCESS table contains in-frame sequences only and omits some clones. Under half of the omission traces to an unresolved V gene where checked; the cause of the rest is unknown. V and J calls and clone size are copied from that table; D and trimming were computed from the DNA. Across this sample there are some 330,000 clones, with around 13% seen only once. The ten largest account for 0.008% to 0.011% of the sample.

The CDR3 holds 16 amino acids from the cysteine to the phenylalanine. Here the CDR3 DNA is all that survives: 48 bases in frame from base 1. The germline V end is reduced by 3 bases and the J end by 5 bases; junction bases left unmatched: 10. As encoded in the germline V gene, CDR1 is MGHRA while CDR2 is YSYEKL. Here the chain combines TRBV4-1 and TRBJ2-1; 7 bases in the middle match TRBD2. Sequenced sample: naive CD4+ T cells from blood. What this sample's cell subset or site label stands for: true naive CD4+ T cells. The origin of this receptor is a woman between 18 and 30 years old with type 1 diabetes. The CDR3 region reads CASSHSSGPFDNEQFF. The bases are TGCGCCAGCAGCCATTCTAGCGGTCCTTTTGACAATGAGCAGTTCTTC.